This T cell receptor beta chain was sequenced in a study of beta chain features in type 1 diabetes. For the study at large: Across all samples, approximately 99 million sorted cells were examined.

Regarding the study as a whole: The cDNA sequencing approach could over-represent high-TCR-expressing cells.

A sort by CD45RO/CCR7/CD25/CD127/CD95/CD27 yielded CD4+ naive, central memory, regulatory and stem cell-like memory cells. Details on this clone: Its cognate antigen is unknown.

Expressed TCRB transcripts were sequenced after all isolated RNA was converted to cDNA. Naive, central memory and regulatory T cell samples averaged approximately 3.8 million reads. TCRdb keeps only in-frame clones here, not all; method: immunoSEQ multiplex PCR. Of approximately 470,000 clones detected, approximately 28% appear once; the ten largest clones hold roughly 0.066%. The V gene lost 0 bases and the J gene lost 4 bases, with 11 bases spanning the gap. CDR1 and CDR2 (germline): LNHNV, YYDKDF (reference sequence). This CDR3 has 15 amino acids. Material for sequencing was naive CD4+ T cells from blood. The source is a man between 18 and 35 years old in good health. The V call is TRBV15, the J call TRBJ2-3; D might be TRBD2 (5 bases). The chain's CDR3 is CATSRESGIADTQYF. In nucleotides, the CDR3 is TGTGCCACCAGCAGAGAATCGGGGATCGCAGATACGCAGTATTTT.